This TCR beta chain appears in the sequencing data of a study of control samples from healthy donors and cancer patients. The data were produced by immunoSEQ multiplex PCR, yet TCRdb's version contains in-frame clones alone and is incomplete. This sample has about 18,000 clones, with about 86% found just once. CDR1 SGHKS and CDR2 YYEKEE come from the germline V gene (reference sequence). The V and J ends lost 4 bases and 5 bases respectively, with 21 bases between them. The CDR3 contains 16 residues. The TCR sequence derives from a woman between 65 and 79 years old with colorectal cancer. The sample consisted of PBMCs. The chain carries TRBV5-5 and TRBJ1-1; D is unresolved. The chain's CDR3 is CASSPLTGRGETEAFF. As DNA, the CDR3 is TGTGCCAGCAGCCCGTTAACCGGTCGCGGTGAGACTGAAGCTTTCTTT. Variable domain in full (rest from reference TRBV5-5 and TRBJ1-1): DAGVTQSPTHLIKTRGQQVTLRCSPISGHKSVSWYQQVLGQGPQFIFQYYEKEERGRGNFPDRFSARQFPNYSSELNVNALLLGDSALYLCASSPLTGRGETEAFFGQGTRLTVV.